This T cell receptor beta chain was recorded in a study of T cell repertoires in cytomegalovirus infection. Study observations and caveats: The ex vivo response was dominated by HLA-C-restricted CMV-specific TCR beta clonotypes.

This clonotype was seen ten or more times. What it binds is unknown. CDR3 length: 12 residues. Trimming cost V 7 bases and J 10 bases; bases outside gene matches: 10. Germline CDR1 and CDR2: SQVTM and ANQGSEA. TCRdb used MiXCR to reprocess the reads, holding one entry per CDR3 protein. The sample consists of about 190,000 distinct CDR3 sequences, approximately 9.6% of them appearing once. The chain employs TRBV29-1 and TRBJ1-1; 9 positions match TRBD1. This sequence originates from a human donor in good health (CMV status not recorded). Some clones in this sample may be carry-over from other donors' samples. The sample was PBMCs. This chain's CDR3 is CSGGDRVQSAFF. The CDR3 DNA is TGCAGCGGGGGGGACAGGGTTCAGTCAGCTTTCTTT.